Listed below are T cell receptor beta chains from one sample, sequenced in a study of radiation and T cells in renal cell carcinoma. The assay was immunoSEQ multiplex PCR, and TCRdb's table has in-frame clones only and misses some. Of about 34,000 clones in the sample, 81% are singletons; the top ten hold 30% to 35%. Here the sequenced sample was blood, taken from a patient whose treatment included radiotherapy and nephrectomy. The source of these receptors is a man between 60 and 70 years old with renal cell carcinoma. The CDR3 runs from the conserved cysteine through the conserved F or W. A D gene is named only where the DNA matches it firmly. Only some rows state a clone size, as once, few, many or a class for expanded clones.

d_gene	v_gene	abundance	j_gene	CDR3aa	CDR3nt
-	TRBV7-8	-	TRBJ2-7	CASSLAYGHTYEQYF	TGTGCCAGCAGCTTAGCATATGGGCACACCTACGAGCAGTACTTC
-	TRBV18	-	TRBJ1-3	CASSPAEGSGNTIYF	TGTGCCAGCTCACCTGCGGAGGGCTCTGGAAACACCATATATTTT
TRBD2	TRBV7-9	-	TRBJ2-4	CASSASSGNVAKNIQYF	TGTGCCAGCAGCGCGTCTAGCGGGAATGTAGCCAAAAACATTCAGTACTTC
TRBD2	TRBV7-6	-	TRBJ2-3	CASSPGSGRVWDTQYF	TGTGCCAGCAGCCCGGGAAGCGGGAGGGTTTGGGATACGCAGTATTTT
TRBD1	TRBV19	few	TRBJ2-7	CASSGRGGEDEQYF	TGTGCCAGTAGTGGCCGAGGGGGCGAGGACGAGCAGTACTTC
TRBD1	TRBV30	-	TRBJ2-7	CAWNRGLFGDEQYF	TGTGCCTGGAACAGGGGGCTTTTTGGTGACGAGCAGTACTTC
TRBD1	TRBV30	-	TRBJ2-7	CAWNRGNYEQYF	TGTGCCTGGAACAGGGGGAACTACGAGCAGTACTTC
-	TRBV4-3	-	TRBJ2-1	CASSQEGRGFGSSYNEQFF	TGCGCCAGCAGCCAAGAGGGCAGGGGTTTCGGGAGCTCCTACAATGAGCAGTTCTTC
-	TRBV7-9	-	TRBJ2-1	CASYLSWGYNNEQFF	TGTGCCAGCTACCTAAGCTGGGGGTATAACAATGAGCAGTTCTTC
-	TRBV18	-	TRBJ1-4	CASSPQGVAVEATNEKLFF	TGTGCCAGCTCACCACAGGGAGTCGCCGTAGAGGCAACTAATGAAAAACTGTTTTTT
-	TRBV20-1	-	TRBJ2-1	CSALRDTEQFF	TGCAGTGCTCTGCGGGACACCGAGCAGTTCTTC
-	TRBV9	-	TRBJ2-2	CASSAAGIGTGELFF	TGTGCCAGCAGCGCCGCGGGAATTGGCACCGGGGAGCTGTTTTTT
-	TRBV7-9	-	TRBJ2-5	CASSWVQETQYF	TGTGCCAGCAGCTGGGTACAGGAGACCCAGTACTTC
TRBD2	TRBV4-1	few	TRBJ2-6	CASSHQIAGVGAGANVLTF	TGCGCCAGCAGCCATCAAATAGCGGGAGTTGGAGCTGGGGCCAACGTCCTGACTTTC
TRBD1	TRBV7-3	once	TRBJ2-1	CASSPQGADEQFF	TGTGCCAGCAGTCCACAGGGGGCCGATGAGCAGTTCTTC
-	TRBV7-6	-	TRBJ2-7	CASSPVSGGLEQYF	TGTGCCAGCAGCCCGGTTAGTGGAGGGCTAGAGCAGTACTTC
TRBD1	TRBV29-1	-	TRBJ1-4	CSAFTGGGEKLFF	TGCAGCGCTTTTACAGGGGGCGGTGAAAAACTGTTTTTT
-	TRBV19	-	TRBJ1-1	CASSIENTEAFF	TGTGCCAGTAGTATAGAGAACACTGAAGCTTTCTTT
TRBD1	TRBV5-1	-	TRBJ1-4	CASSLGRTGIITNEKLFF	TGCGCCAGCAGCTTGGGTCGGACAGGGATTATCACTAATGAAAAACTGTTTTTT
-	TRBV6-1	-	TRBJ1-5	CASSDSLGGNQPQHF	TGTGCCAGCAGTGATTCTTTGGGCGGCAATCAGCCCCAGCATTTT
-	TRBV11-1	-	TRBJ2-6	CASPTGSGANVLTF	TGTGCCAGCCCAACAGGCTCTGGGGCCAACGTCCTGACTTTC
TRBD2	TRBV27	-	TRBJ2-5	CASSKRGGETQYF	TGTGCCAGCAGTAAGCGGGGAGGGGAGACCCAGTACTTC
TRBD1	TRBV7-2	-	TRBJ2-5	CASSVRQGQETQYF	TGTGCCAGCAGCGTAAGACAGGGGCAAGAGACCCAGTACTTC
-	TRBV10-2	-	TRBJ1-1	CASSKGREAFF	TGCGCCAGCAGTAAGGGGCGGGAAGCTTTCTTT
-	TRBV9	-	TRBJ1-6	CASSVGFGDSPLHF	TGTGCCAGCAGCGTAGGGTTCGGGGATTCACCCCTCCACTTT
TRBD1	TRBV2	-	TRBJ1-6	CASHRDRGNSPLHF	TGTGCCAGCCACCGGGACAGGGGAAATTCACCCCTCCACTTT
-	TRBV2	-	TRBJ2-1	CASSGTSYNEQFF	TGTGCCAGCAGTGGGACTTCCTACAATGAGCAGTTCTTC
-	TRBV5-1	-	TRBJ2-7	CASSGGTSPYEQYF	TGCGCCAGCAGCGGCGGGACTTCACCCTACGAGCAGTACTTC
TRBD1	TRBV29-1	few	TRBJ2-7	CSAVRGQGYEQYF	TGCAGCGCTGTCAGAGGACAGGGCTACGAGCAGTACTTC
TRBD1	TRBV6-4	-	TRBJ1-6	CASSRDSNNSPLHF	TGTGCCAGCAGCCGGGACAGCAATAATTCACCCCTCCACTTT